This is a list of T cell receptor beta chains from one sample in a study of CD8 T cells in Susac syndrome. Via MiXCR, TCRdb re-called the immunoSEQ multiplex PCR reads, giving one row per CDR3 protein. There are about 130,000 distinct CDR3 sequences in the sample; 90% to 95% occur only once, and around 0.2% lies in the top ten. Sample: CD8+ T cells from PBMCs. These receptors were collected from a human donor with Susac syndrome. The CDR3 runs from the conserved cysteine through the conserved F or W. The D gene is left open where the match is weak. Clone sizes are given selectively: once, few, many, or a class where the clone is expanded.

j_gene | d_gene | abundance | v_gene | CDR3aa | CDR3nt
TRBJ1-4 | - | - | TRBV12-3/TRBV12-4 | CASSPGQINEKLFF | TGTGCCAGCAGCCCCGGACAGATTAATGAAAAACTGTTTTTT
TRBJ1-2 | - | - | TRBV7-9 | CASSSTDRNDLYGYTF | TGTGCCAGCAGCTCCACTGACAGGAACGACCTCTATGGCTACACCTTC
TRBJ1-4 | TRBD1 | once | TRBV2 | CASSGDRERLTNEKLFF | TGTGCCAGCAGCGGAGACAGGGAAAGGTTGACTAATGAAAAACTGTTTTTT
TRBJ2-1 | TRBD1 | - | TRBV6-5 | CAVEKTGRREQFF | TGTGCCGTAGAGAAGACAGGGCGGCGCGAGCAGTTCTTC
TRBJ2-3 | - | - | TRBV20-1 | CSASGSGTDTQYF | TGCAGTGCTAGCGGGAGCGGAACAGATACGCAGTATTTT
TRBJ1-2 | TRBD1 | - | TRBV6-5 | CASSYLPPQGAFYYGYTF | TGTGCCAGCAGTTACCTACCACCACAGGGGGCTTTTTACTATGGCTACACCTTC
TRBJ2-7 | TRBD1 | - | TRBV24-1 | CATSVGPGQGHYEQYF | TGTGCCACCAGTGTCGGACCGGGACAGGGACACTACGAGCAGTACTTC
TRBJ2-5 | - | - | TRBV6-6 | CASSYIGSQETQYF | TGTGCCAGCAGTTACATAGGGAGCCAAGAGACCCAGTACTTC
TRBJ2-1 | TRBD2 | once | TRBV25-1 | CASSPGTSSVNEQFF | TGTGCCAGCAGTCCCGGGACTAGCAGCGTCAATGAGCAGTTCTTC
TRBJ1-5 | TRBD1 | - | TRBV5-1 | CASSYRGDQPQHF | TGCGCCAGCAGTTACAGGGGTGATCAGCCCCAGCATTTT
TRBJ2-1 | - | - | TRBV12-3/TRBV12-4 | CASMPSYNEQFF | TGTGCCAGCATGCCGTCCTACAATGAGCAGTTCTTC
TRBJ2-2 | TRBD2 | - | TRBV7-2 | CASSLERGEENTGELFF | TGTGCCAGCAGCTTAGAGCGGGGGGAAGAAAACACCGGGGAGCTGTTTTTT
TRBJ1-1 | - | - | TRBV4-2 | CASRQSMDLRGNTEAFF | TGTGCCAGCAGACAATCTATGGATCTCAGGGGGAACACTGAAGCTTTCTTT
TRBJ2-1 | TRBD1 | once | TRBV7-3 | CASSPRKGAGADNEQFF | TGTGCCAGCAGCCCCAGAAAGGGGGCGGGCGCGGACAATGAGCAGTTCTTC
TRBJ1-1 | - | - | TRBV2 | CASSEHRLGLNTEAFF | TGTGCCAGCAGTGAACACCGGCTGGGATTGAACACTGAAGCTTTCTTT
TRBJ1-5 | TRBD1 | - | TRBV30 | CAWSVGTVNQPQHF | TGTGCCTGGAGTGTCGGGACAGTGAATCAGCCCCAGCATTTT
TRBJ1-1 | - | - | TRBV27 | CASSYTGNTEAFF | TGTGCCAGCAGTTACACAGGGAACACTGAAGCTTTCTTT
TRBJ2-1 | - | - | TRBV6-2/TRBV6-3 | CASSYEETLGNEQFF | TGTGCCAGCAGTTACGAGGAGACCTTAGGGAATGAGCAGTTCTTC
TRBJ2-2 | TRBD2 | - | TRBV29-1 | CSVSQGTSVVGELFF | TGCAGCGTCTCACAAGGGACTAGCGTAGTCGGGGAGCTGTTTTTT
TRBJ2-1 | - | - | TRBV7-3 | CASSFNLAGEQFF | TGTGCCAGCAGCTTCAATCTAGCCGGTGAGCAGTTCTTC
TRBJ2-5 | TRBD2 | - | TRBV6-2/TRBV6-3 | CASSYEEAGGQETQYF | TGTGCCAGCAGTTACGAGGAAGCGGGAGGCCAAGAGACCCAGTACTTC
TRBJ1-1 | TRBD1 | - | TRBV12-3/TRBV12-4 | CASKRDRGYTEAFF | TGTGCCAGCAAGCGCGACAGGGGTTACACTGAAGCTTTCTTT
TRBJ1-1 | - | - | TRBV5-1 | CASSLGEGATEAFF | TGCGCCAGCAGCTTGGGAGAAGGGGCGACTGAAGCTTTCTTT
TRBJ1-1 | TRBD1 | - | TRBV10-3 | CAISDPTGANTEAFF | TGTGCCATCAGTGACCCAACAGGGGCCAACACTGAAGCTTTCTTT
TRBJ1-5 | - | - | TRBV4-1 | CASSQDTSRGPQHF | TGCGCCAGCAGCCAAGACACTAGCAGAGGGCCCCAGCATTTT
TRBJ2-2 | TRBD1 | - | TRBV12-3/TRBV12-4 | CASRRTGARTGELFF | TGTGCCAGCAGACGTACAGGGGCGCGGACCGGGGAGCTGTTTTTT
TRBJ2-3 | TRBD2 | once | TRBV7-3 | CASSIRLLAGGDTQYF | TGTGCCAGCAGCATAAGGTTACTAGCGGGAGGAGATACGCAGTATTTT
TRBJ1-2 | - | - | TRBV7-3 | CASSMDGNYGYTF | TGTGCCAGCAGCATGGACGGAAACTATGGCTACACCTTC
TRBJ1-2 | - | - | TRBV12-2 | CASPASWAGYTF | TGTGCAAGTCCCGCTTCCTGGGCCGGCTACACCTTC
TRBJ1-1 | - | - | TRBV25-1 | CASSEEGRVPFF | TGTGCCAGCAGTGAAGAAGGCAGGGTACCTTTCTTT
TRBJ2-6 | - | - | TRBV9 | CASSTPPGGGITGANVLTF | TGTGCCAGCAGCACCCCCCCGGGTGGGGGGATCACTGGGGCCAACGTCCTGACTTTC
TRBJ2-6 | TRBD1 | - | TRBV9 | CASSVRTGTGANVLTF | TGTGCCAGCAGCGTACGGACAGGGACTGGGGCCAACGTCCTGACTTTC
TRBJ1-2 | - | - | TRBV6-6 | CASSTADSRNYGYTF | TGTGCCAGCAGTACCGCTGACAGCCGGAACTATGGCTACACCTTC
TRBJ1-1 | - | - | TRBV27 | CASSLSVNTEAFF | TGTGCCAGCAGCTTATCGGTGAACACTGAAGCTTTCTTT
TRBJ1-4 | TRBD1 | - | TRBV25-1 | CASSEVRGRDRAEEKLFF | TGTGCCAGCAGTGAAGTTCGCGGTCGGGACAGGGCGGAGGAAAAACTGTTTTTT
TRBJ1-3 | - | - | TRBV4-1 | CASSQPGVDGGNTIYF | TGCGCCAGCAGCCAACCGGGGGTAGACGGTGGAAACACCATATATTTT
TRBJ1-1 | TRBD1 | - | TRBV20-1 | CSARDRGNTEAFF | TGCAGTGCTAGGGACAGGGGGAACACTGAAGCTTTCTTT
TRBJ1-3 | - | - | TRBV12-3/TRBV12-4 | CASRNAADSGNTIYF | TGTGCCAGCAGAAATGCAGCGGACTCTGGAAACACCATATATTTT
TRBJ2-1 | - | - | TRBV6-6 | CASSETDGRYNEQFF | TGTGCCAGCTCCGAAACCGACGGCAGATACAATGAGCAGTTCTTC
TRBJ2-2 | - | - | TRBV6-4 | CASSDKADTGELFF | TGTGCCAGCAGTGACAAGGCAGACACCGGGGAGCTGTTTTTT
TRBJ1-5 | - | - | TRBV7-3 | CASSDGNRDTGYSNQPQHF | TGTGCCAGCAGCGACGGGAACAGAGATACCGGGTATAGCAATCAGCCCCAGCATTTT
TRBJ2-2 | TRBD2 | - | TRBV27 | CASSLSLAGAGELFF | TGTGCCAGCAGTTTATCGTTAGCGGGAGCCGGGGAGCTGTTTTTT
TRBJ1-2 | TRBD1 | - | TRBV9 | CASSVGGQGDNGYTF | TGTGCCAGCAGCGTAGGTGGACAGGGTGATAATGGCTACACCTTC
TRBJ1-2 | - | - | TRBV4-2 | CASSQRATVYGYTF | TGTGCCAGCAGCCAAAGAGCGACCGTCTATGGCTACACCTTC
TRBJ1-1 | - | - | TRBV6-6 | CASSYSSGFVAEAFF | TGTGCCAGCAGTTACTCGTCAGGGTTTGTCGCTGAAGCTTTCTTT
TRBJ1-1 | - | once | TRBV10-2 | CASSEGETEAFF | TGCGCCAGCAGTGAGGGGGAGACTGAAGCTTTCTTT
TRBJ2-2 | - | - | TRBV6-5 | CASSYVAATGELFF | TGTGCCAGCAGTTACGTGGCTGCAACCGGGGAGCTGTTTTTT
TRBJ2-3 | - | - | TRBV27 | CASGMDRAQYF | TGTGCCAGCGGGATGGATCGTGCGCAGTATTTT
TRBJ2-1 | TRBD2 | - | TRBV9 | CASSLPGEGRYNEQFF | TGTGCCAGCAGCCTTCCGGGGGAGGGGAGATACAATGAGCAGTTCTTC